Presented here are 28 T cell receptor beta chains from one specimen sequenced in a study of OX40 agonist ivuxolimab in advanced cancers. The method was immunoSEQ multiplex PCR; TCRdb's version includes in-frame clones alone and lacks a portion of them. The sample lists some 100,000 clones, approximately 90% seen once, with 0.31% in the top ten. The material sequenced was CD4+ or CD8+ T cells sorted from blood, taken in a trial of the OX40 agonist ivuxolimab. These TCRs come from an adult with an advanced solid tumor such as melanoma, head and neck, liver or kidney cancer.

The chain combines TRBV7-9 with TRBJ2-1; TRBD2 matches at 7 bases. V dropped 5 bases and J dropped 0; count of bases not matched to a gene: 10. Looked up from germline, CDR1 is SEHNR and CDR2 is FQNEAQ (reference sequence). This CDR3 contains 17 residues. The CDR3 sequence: CASSRSGDSFSYNEQFF. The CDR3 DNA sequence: TGTGCCAGCAGCCGGAGCGGGGACTCCTTCTCCTACAATGAGCAGTTCTTC.

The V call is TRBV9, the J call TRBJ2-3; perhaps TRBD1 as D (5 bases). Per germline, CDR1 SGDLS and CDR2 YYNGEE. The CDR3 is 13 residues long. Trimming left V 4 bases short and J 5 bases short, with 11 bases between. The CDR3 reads CASSLTGIDTQYF. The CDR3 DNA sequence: TGTGCCAGCAGCCTTACAGGTATAGATACGCAGTATTTT.

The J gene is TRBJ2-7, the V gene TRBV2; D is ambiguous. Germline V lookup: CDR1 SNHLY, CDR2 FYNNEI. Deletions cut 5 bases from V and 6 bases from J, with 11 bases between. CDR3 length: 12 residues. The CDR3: CASSSGEFEQYF. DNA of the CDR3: TGTGCCAGCAGTTCGGGTGAGTTCGAGCAGTACTTC.

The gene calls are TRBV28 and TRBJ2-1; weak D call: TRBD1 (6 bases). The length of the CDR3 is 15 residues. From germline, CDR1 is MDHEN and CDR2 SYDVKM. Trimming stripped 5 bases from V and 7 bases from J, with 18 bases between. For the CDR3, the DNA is TGTGCCAGCAGTACCCAAGGGGGTGGTAATAATGAGCAGTTCTTC. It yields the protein CASSTQGGGNNEQFF.

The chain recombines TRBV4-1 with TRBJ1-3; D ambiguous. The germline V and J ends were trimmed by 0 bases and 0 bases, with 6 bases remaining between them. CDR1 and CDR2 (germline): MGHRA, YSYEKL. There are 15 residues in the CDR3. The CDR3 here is CASSQDPASGNTIYF. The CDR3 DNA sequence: TGCGCCAGCAGCCAAGATCCGGCCTCTGGAAACACCATATATTTT.

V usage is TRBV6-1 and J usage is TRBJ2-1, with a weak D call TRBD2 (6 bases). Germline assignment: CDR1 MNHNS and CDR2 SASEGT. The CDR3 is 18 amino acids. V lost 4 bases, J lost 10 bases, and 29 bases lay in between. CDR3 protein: CASSVVAERPYPISEQFF. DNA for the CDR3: TGTGCCAGCAGTGTGGTAGCGGAACGCCCTTACCCTATTTCGGAGCAGTTCTTC.

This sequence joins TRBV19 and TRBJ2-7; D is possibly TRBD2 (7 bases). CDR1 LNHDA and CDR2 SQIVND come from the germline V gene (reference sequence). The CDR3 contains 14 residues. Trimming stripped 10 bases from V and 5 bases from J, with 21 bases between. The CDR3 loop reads CANSLGGATDEQYF. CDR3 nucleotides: TGTGCCAACTCACTTGGGGGGGCGACGGACGAGCAGTACTTC.

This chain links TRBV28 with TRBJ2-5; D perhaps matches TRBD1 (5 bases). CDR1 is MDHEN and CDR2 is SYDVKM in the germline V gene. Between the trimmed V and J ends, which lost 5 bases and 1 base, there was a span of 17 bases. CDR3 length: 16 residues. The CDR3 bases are TGTGCCAGCAGTCGGTTGGACAATCCGCGCCAAGAGACCCAGTACTTC. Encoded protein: CASSRLDNPRQETQYF.

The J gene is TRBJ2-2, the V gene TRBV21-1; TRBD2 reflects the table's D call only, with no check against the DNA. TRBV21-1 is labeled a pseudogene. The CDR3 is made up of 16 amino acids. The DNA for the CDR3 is TGTGCCAGCAGCAAGTTAGGGACTAGGGAAACCGGGGAGCTGTTTTTT. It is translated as CASSKLGTRETGELFF.

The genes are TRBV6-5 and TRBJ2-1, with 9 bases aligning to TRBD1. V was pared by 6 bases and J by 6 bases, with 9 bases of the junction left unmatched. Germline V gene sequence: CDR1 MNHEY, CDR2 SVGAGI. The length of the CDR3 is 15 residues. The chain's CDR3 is CASSSDRGAGNEQFF. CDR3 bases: TGTGCCAGCAGCTCCGACAGGGGGGCGGGCAATGAGCAGTTCTTC.

The CDR3 DNA follows: TGCGCCAGCAGCCAAGCAGGGTTAGGGGGGGGAGCCAAAAACATTCAGTACTTC. Translating gives CASSQAGLGGGAKNIQYF. The V gene is TRBV4-3, the J gene TRBJ2-4; possible D gene TRBD2, 7 bases. V gave up 1 base and J gave up 0 bases, with 16 bases separating them. The CDR3 runs to 18 residues. Germline V CDR1 and CDR2: LGHNA, YSLEER.

CDR3 region: CASSIRRTYTGELFF. Written as DNA, the CDR3 is TGTGCCAGTAGTATTCGCAGGACTTACACCGGGGAGCTGTTTTTT. The V gene is TRBV19, the J gene TRBJ2-2; TRBD2 might be the D (5 bases). Trimming took 3 bases from V and 3 from J, leaving 11 bases between them. CDR1 and CDR2 (germline): LNHDA, SQIVND (reference sequence). The CDR3 is made up of 15 amino acids.

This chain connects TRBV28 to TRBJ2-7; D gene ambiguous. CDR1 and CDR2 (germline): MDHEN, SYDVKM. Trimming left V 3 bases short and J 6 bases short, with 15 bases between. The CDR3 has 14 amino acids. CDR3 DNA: TGTGCCAGCAGTTTGGGCTCCTCCCCCCCCGAGCAGTACTTC. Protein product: CASSLGSSPPEQYF.

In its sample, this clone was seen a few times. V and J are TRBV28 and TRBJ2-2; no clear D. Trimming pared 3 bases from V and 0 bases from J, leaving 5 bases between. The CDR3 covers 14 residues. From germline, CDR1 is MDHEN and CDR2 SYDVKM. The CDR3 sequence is CASSFAANTGELFF. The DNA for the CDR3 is TGTGCCAGCAGTTTTGCGGCGAACACCGGGGAGCTGTTTTTT.

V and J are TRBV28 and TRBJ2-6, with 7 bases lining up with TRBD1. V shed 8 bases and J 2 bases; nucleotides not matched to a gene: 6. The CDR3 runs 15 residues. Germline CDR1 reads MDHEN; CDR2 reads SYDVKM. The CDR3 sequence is CASQTGTAGANVLTF. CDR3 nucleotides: TGTGCCAGCCAGACCGGGACAGCTGGGGCCAACGTCCTGACTTTC.

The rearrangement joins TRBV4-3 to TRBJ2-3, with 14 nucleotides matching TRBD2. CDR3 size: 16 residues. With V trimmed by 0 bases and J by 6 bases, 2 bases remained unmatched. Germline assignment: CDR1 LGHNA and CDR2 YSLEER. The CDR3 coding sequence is TGCGCCAGCAGCCAAGATTGGACTAGCGGGAGGGATACGCAGTATTTT. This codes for CASSQDWTSGRDTQYF.

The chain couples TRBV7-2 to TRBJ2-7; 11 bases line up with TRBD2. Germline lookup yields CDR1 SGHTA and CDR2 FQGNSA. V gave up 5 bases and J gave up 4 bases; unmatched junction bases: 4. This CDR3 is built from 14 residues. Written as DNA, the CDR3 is TGTGCCAGCAGCCCCACTAGCGGGAGTTACGAGCAGTACTTC. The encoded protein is CASSPTSGSYEQYF.

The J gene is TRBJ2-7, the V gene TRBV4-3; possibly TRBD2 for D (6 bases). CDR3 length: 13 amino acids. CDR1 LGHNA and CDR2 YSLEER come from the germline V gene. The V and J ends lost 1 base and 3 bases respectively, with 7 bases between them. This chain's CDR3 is CASSQVGGYEQYF. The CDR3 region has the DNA TGCGCCAGCAGCCAAGTGGGAGGCTACGAGCAGTACTTC.

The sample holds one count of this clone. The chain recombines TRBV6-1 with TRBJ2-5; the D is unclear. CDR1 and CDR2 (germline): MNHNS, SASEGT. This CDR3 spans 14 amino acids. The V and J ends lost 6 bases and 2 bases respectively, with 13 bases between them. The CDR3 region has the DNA TGTGCCAGCAGCCGCGGTGGTGGGCAAGAGACCCAGTACTTC. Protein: CASSRGGGQETQYF.

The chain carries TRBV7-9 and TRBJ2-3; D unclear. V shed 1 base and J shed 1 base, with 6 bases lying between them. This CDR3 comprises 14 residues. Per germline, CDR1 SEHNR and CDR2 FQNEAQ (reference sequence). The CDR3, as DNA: TGTGCCAGCAGCTTAGAGTCAGGCACAGATACGCAGTATTTT. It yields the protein CASSLESGTDTQYF.

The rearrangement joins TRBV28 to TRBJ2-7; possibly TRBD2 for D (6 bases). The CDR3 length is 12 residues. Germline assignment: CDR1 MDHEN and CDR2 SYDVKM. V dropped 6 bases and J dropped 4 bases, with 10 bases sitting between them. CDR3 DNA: TGTGCCAGCAGCACGGGACTTTACGAGCAGTACTTC. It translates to CASSTGLYEQYF.

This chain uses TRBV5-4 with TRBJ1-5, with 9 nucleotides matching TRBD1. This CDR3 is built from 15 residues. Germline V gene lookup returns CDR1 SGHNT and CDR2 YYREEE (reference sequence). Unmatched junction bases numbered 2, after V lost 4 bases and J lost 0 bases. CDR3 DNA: TGTGCCAGCAGCGTGGACAGGGGTAGCAATCAGCCCCAGCATTTT. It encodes CASSVDRGSNQPQHF.

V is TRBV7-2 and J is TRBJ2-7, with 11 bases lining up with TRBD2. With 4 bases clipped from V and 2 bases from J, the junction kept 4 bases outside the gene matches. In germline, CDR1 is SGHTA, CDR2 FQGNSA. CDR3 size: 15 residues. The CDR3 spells CASSSVAGGPYEQYF. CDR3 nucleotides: TGTGCCAGCAGCTCCGTAGCGGGGGGGCCCTACGAGCAGTACTTC. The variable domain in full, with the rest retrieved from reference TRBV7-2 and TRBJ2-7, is GAGVSQSPSNKVTEKGKDVELRCDPISGHTALYWYRQSLGQGLEFLIYFQGNSAPDKSGLPSDRFSAERTGGSVSTLTIQRTQQEDSAVYLCASSSVAGGPYEQYFGPGTRLTVT.

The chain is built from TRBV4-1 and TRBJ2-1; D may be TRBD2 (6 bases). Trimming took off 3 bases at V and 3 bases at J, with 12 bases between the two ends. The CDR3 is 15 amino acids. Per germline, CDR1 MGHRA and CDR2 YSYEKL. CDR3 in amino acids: CASSQGGERYNEQFF. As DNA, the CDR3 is TGCGCCAGCAGCCAGGGGGGAGAGCGCTACAATGAGCAGTTCTTC.

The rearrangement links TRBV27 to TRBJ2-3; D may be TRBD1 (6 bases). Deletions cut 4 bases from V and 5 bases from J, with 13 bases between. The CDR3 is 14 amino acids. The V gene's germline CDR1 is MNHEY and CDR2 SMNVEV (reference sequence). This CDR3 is CASSSWGRGDTQYF. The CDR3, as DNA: TGTGCCAGCAGTTCATGGGGGCGAGGAGATACGCAGTATTTT.

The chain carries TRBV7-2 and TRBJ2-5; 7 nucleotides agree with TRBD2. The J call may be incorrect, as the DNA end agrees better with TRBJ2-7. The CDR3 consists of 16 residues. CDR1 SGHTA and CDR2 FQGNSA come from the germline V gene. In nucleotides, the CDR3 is TGTGCCAGCAGCTTAGGCCCCGCGGGAGCCATGTACGAGCAGTACTTC. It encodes CASSLGPAGAMYEQYF.

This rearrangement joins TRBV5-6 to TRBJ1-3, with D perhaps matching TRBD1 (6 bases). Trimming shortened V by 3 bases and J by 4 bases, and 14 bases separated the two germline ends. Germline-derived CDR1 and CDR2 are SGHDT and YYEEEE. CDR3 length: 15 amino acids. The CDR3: CASSSPRQGGNTIYF. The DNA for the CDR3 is TGTGCCAGCAGCTCGCCCCGCCAGGGGGGAAACACCATATATTTT.

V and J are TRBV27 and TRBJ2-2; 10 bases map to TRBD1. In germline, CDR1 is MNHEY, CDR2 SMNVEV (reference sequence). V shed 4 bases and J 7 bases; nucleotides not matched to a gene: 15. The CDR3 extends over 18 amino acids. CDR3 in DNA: TGTGCCAGCAGTTCTTCAATTTACCGGGACAGGGGTGGCGGGGAGCTGTTTTTT. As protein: CASSSSIYRDRGGGELFF.